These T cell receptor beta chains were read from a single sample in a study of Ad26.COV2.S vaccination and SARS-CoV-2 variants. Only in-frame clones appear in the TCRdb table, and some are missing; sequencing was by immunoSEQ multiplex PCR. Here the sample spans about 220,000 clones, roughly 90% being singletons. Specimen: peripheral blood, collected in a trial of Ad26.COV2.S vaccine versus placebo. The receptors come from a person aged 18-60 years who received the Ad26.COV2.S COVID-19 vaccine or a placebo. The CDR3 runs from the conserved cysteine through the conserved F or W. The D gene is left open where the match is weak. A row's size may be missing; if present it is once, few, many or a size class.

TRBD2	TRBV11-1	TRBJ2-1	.	CASSLGSGSYNEQFF	TGTGCCAGCAGCTTAGGTAGCGGGAGTTACAATGAGCAGTTCTTC
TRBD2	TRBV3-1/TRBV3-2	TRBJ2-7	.	CASSQEPSGLVEQYF	TGTGCCAGCAGCCAAGAGCCTAGCGGTCTAGTGGAGCAGTACTTC
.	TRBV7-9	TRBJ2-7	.	CASSSPFRGRASYEQYF	TGTGCCAGCAGCTCGCCATTCAGGGGCCGAGCCTCCTACGAGCAGTACTTC
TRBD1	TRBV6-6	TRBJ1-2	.	CASSARGVDGYTF	TGTGCCAGCAGTGCCAGGGGGGTAGATGGCTACACCTTC
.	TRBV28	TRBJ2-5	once	CASRDTGNVETQYF	TGTGCCAGCAGAGACACAGGGAATGTGGAGACCCAGTACTTC
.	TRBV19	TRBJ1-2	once	CASRKANYGYTF	TGTGCCAGCAGGAAGGCTAACTATGGCTACACCTTC
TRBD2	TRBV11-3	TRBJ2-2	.	CASSLALAGATGELFF	TGTGCCAGCAGCTTAGCACTAGCGGGAGCAACCGGGGAGCTGTTTTTT
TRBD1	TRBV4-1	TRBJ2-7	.	CASSQDRGTGALSYEQYF	TGCGCCAGCAGCCAAGATCGGGGGACAGGGGCCCTATCCTACGAGCAGTACTTC
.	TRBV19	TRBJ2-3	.	CASSRPRGRTLPSTDTQYF	TGTGCCAGTAGTAGACCAAGGGGCCGGACCCTCCCTTCCACAGATACGCAGTATTTT
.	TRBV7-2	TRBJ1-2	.	CASSLRSRDGYTF	TGTGCCAGCAGCTTAAGATCACGGGATGGCTACACCTTC
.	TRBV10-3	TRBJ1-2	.	CAKHSDNTNYGYTF	TGTGCCAAACACAGTGACAATACTAACTATGGCTACACCTTC
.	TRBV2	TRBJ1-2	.	CASSEGRNYGYTF	TGTGCCAGCAGTGAAGGGAGAAACTATGGCTACACCTTC
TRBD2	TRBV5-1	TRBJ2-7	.	CASSLDGGGISYEQYF	TGCGCCAGCAGCTTGGACGGCGGGGGGATCTCCTACGAGCAGTACTTC
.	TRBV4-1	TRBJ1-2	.	CASSQDTGRTF	TGCGCCAGCAGCCAAGATACAGGGAGGACCTTC
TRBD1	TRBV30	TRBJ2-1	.	CAWSDDRGSYNEQFF	TGTGCCTGGAGTGATGACAGGGGCTCCTACAATGAGCAGTTCTTC
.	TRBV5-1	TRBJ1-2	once	CASSLGSYGYTF	TGCGCCAGCAGCTTGGGATCGTATGGCTACACCTTC
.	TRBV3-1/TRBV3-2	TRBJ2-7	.	CASSSYPLAVRSYEQYF	TGTGCCAGCAGTTCTTACCCACTAGCTGTACGCTCCTACGAGCAGTACTTC
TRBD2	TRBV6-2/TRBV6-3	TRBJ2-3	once	CASSYVTSGDTQYF	TGTGCCAGCAGTTACGTGACTAGCGGGGATACGCAGTATTTT
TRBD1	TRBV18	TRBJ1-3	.	CASSPPGRDSSGNTIYF	TGTGCCAGCTCACCACCGGGCAGGGACAGCTCTGGAAACACCATATATTTT
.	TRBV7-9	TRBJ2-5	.	CASSPPGTDYTQETQYF	TGTGCCAGCAGCCCCCCCGGGACCGATTATACCCAAGAGACCCAGTACTTC
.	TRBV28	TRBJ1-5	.	CASSEVVGNQPQHF	TGTGCCAGCAGTGAGGTGGTTGGCAATCAGCCCCAGCATTTT
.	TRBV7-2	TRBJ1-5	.	CASSLARDLNQPQHF	TGTGCCAGCAGCTTAGCCAGGGACCTCAATCAGCCCCAGCATTTT
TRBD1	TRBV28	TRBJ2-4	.	CASFDRGVDIQYF	TGTGCCAGCTTTGACAGGGGGGTGGACATTCAGTACTTC
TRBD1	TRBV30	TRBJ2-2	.	CAWIRTGAGELFF	TGTGCCTGGATTCGCACAGGGGCCGGGGAGCTGTTTTTT
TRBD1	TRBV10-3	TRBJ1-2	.	CAIKTGQGPGYGYTF	TGTGCCATCAAAACAGGACAGGGCCCAGGCTATGGCTACACCTTC
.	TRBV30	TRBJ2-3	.	CAWSVKDTQYF	TGTGCCTGGAGCGTTAAAGATACGCAGTATTTT
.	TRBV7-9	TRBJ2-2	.	CASSFYGTGELFF	TGTGCCAGCAGCTTCTATGGCACCGGGGAGCTGTTTTTT
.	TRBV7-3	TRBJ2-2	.	CASSLTGQSGELFF	TGTGCCAGCAGCTTAACCGGCCAGTCCGGGGAGCTGTTTTTT
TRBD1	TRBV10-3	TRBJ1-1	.	CAIRTGQGTAEAFF	TGTGCCATCAGGACCGGACAGGGGACGGCTGAAGCTTTCTTT
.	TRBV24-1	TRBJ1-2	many	CATSGGGGYGYTF	TGTGCCACCAGTGGGGGTGGAGGGTATGGCTACACCTTC
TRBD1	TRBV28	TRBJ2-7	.	CASSFFLDRGAFSYEQYF	TGTGCCAGCAGTTTTTTTTTGGACAGGGGGGCATTTTCCTACGAGCAGTACTTC
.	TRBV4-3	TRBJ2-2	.	CASSQRMPGELFF	TGCGCCAGCAGCCAAAGGATGCCCGGGGAGCTGTTTTTT
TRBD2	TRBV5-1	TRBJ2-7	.	CASSPLAGGPYEQYF	TGCGCCAGCAGCCCACTAGCGGGGGGGCCCTACGAGCAGTACTTC
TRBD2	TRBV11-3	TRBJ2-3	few	CASSLNLPGLAASTDTQYF	TGTGCCAGCAGCTTAAATCTTCCGGGACTAGCGGCTAGCACAGATACGCAGTATTTT
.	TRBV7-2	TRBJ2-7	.	CASLLGRNSYEQYF	TGTGCCAGCTTACTCGGCCGAAACTCATACGAGCAGTACTTC
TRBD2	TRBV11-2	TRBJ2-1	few	CASSGGAYNEQFF	TGTGCCAGTAGCGGGGGGGCGTACAATGAGCAGTTCTTC
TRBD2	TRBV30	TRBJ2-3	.	CAWRAGEWETSTDTQYF	TGTGCCTGGAGGGCGGGGGAGTGGGAAACTAGCACAGATACGCAGTATTTT
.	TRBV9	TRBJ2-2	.	CASSVAKVGGSNTGELFF	TGTGCCAGCAGCGTAGCTAAGGTGGGGGGTTCGAACACCGGGGAGCTGTTTTTT
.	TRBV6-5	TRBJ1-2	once	CASSPIRGFYGYTF	TGTGCCAGCAGCCCCATTAGAGGGTTCTATGGCTACACCTTC
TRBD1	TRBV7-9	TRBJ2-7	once	CASTRQGAHIYEQYF	TGTGCCAGCACCAGACAGGGGGCCCACATCTACGAGCAGTACTTC
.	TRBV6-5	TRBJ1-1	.	CASFRGNTEAFF	TGTGCCAGCTTCAGGGGGAACACTGAAGCTTTCTTT
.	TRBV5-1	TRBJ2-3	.	CASSVSGRRNTQYF	TGCGCCAGCAGCGTTTCGGGACGTCGAAATACGCAGTATTTT
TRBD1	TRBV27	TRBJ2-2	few	CASSSGTGGTGELFF	TGTGCCAGCAGCTCCGGGACAGGGGGAACCGGGGAGCTGTTTTTT
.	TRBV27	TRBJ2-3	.	CASRQDSTDTQYF	TGTGCCAGCAGACAGGACAGCACAGATACGCAGTATTTT
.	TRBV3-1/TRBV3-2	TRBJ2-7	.	CASSHSGNAYEQYF	TGTGCCAGCAGCCACTCAGGGAACGCCTACGAGCAGTACTTC
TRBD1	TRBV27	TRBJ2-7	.	CASSLVGTGSRGYEQYF	TGTGCCAGCAGTTTAGTCGGGACAGGGAGTCGGGGTTACGAGCAGTACTTC
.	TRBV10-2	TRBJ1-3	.	CASRESSSGNTIYF	TGCGCCAGCAGGGAGTCTTCCTCTGGAAACACCATATATTTT
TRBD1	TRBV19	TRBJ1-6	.	CASSQRGTGSFSSPLHF	TGTGCCAGTAGTCAACGCGGGACAGGGTCGTTCTCTTCACCCCTCCACTTT
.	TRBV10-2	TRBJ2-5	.	CASTQKETQYF	TGCGCCAGCACTCAGAAAGAGACCCAGTACTTC
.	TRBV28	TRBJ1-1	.	CASSFLRARAFF	TGTGCCAGCAGTTTCCTCAGGGCGAGAGCTTTCTTT
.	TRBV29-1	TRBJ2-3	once	CSVEGVGGRTDTQYF	TGCAGCGTTGAAGGGGTCGGGGGAAGGACAGATACGCAGTATTTT
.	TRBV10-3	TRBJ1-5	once	CAISGDRGSNQPQHF	TGTGCCATCAGTGGAGACCGGGGGAGCAATCAGCCCCAGCATTTT
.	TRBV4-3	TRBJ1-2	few	CASSQEFGNYGYTF	TGCGCCAGCAGCCAAGAATTTGGGAACTATGGCTACACCTTC
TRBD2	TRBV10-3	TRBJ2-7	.	CAISVLAGASYEQYF	TGTGCCATCAGTGTTTTAGCGGGCGCCTCCTACGAGCAGTACTTC
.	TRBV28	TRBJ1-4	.	CASSPSRLGEKLFF	TGTGCCAGCAGTCCTAGCCGGCTAGGTGAAAAACTGTTTTTT